A single sample is the source of the 8 T cell receptor beta chains below, sequenced in a study of tumor-infiltrating lymphocytes in oesophageal squamous cell carcinoma. TCRdb itself ran the PCR reads through MiXCR, one entry per CDR3 protein. The table records 24,000 or so distinct CDR3 sequences, 38% of them present only once. Sequencing used esophageal tumor tissue. The receptor set was obtained from a male donor with esophageal squamous cell carcinoma.

This chain joins TRBV7-9 and TRBJ2-5; weak D call: TRBD1 (6 bases). V was cut by 5 bases and J by 11 bases, with 21 bases left in between. In germline, CDR1 is SEHNR, CDR2 FQNEAQ (reference sequence). The CDR3 loop spans 14 amino acids. The CDR3 loop is CASSRYRVVYGQYF. The CDR3, as DNA: TGTGCCAGCAGCCGGTACAGGGTCGTCTACGGGCAGTACTTC.

In this sample, this clonotype is medium-sized. J is TRBJ2-5 and V is TRBV11-2, with 14 bases lining up with TRBD2. Per the germline V gene, CDR1 is SGHAT and CDR2 is FQNNGV. V was pared by 5 bases and J by 2 bases, with 10 bases of the junction left unmatched. This CDR3 has 18 residues. CDR3 in amino acids: CASSQPFGTSGGQETQYF. The CDR3 DNA follows: TGTGCCAGCAGCCAACCCTTTGGGACTAGCGGGGGTCAAGAGACCCAGTACTTC.

The table lists this clonotype with many counts. The CDR3 bases are TGTGCCAGCAGCCGGACTAGCGGGGGGGCTTTTATAGATACGCAGTATTTT. As protein: CASSRTSGGAFIDTQYF. J is TRBJ2-3 and V is TRBV7-9; 15 bases match TRBD2. Trimming cost V 5 bases and J 5 bases; bases outside gene matches: 8. This CDR3 has 17 amino acids. Germline CDR1 is SEHNR and CDR2 is FQNEAQ (reference sequence).

Details on this clonotype: A read error may account for a junction end that differs from germline. The chain uses TRBV30 and TRBJ2-7, with TRBD1 matching 8 bases. The length of the CDR3 is 15 residues. CDR1 is GTSNPN, CDR2 SVGIG, per germline (reference sequence). CDR3 sequence: CARSVAGTGAYEQYF. The CDR3 coding sequence is TGTGCCCGGAGTGTTGCTGGGACAGGTGCCTACGAGCAGTACTTC.

The chain carries TRBV5-1 and TRBJ2-3, with 7 bases identical to TRBD2. The closer fit of TRBJ2-1 to the DNA end suggests the J call may be wrong. Per germline, CDR1 SGHRS and CDR2 YFSETQ. This CDR3 contains 14 residues. The CDR3 reads CASSQGRGVNEQFF. The CDR3 DNA reads TGCGCCAGCAGCCAGGGACGGGGGGTCAATGAGCAGTTCTTC.

This clonotype showed up just a few times. This chain joins TRBV2 and TRBJ1-2, with D unclear. V lost 2 bases, J lost 2 bases, and 6 bases lay in between. The CDR3 sequence is 13 residues long. The germline V gene has CDR1 SNHLY and CDR2 FYNNEI. In DNA, the CDR3 is TGTGCCAGCAGTGAAAGGCAGAACTATGGCTACACCTTC. It specifies CASSERQNYGYTF. Full variable domain (missing parts from reference TRBV2 and TRBJ1-2): EPEVTQTPSHQVTQMGQEVILRCVPISNHLYFYWYRQILGQKVEFLVSFYNNEISEKSEIFDDQFSVERPDGSNFTLKIRSTKLEDSAMYFCASSERQNYGYTFGSGTRLTVV.

This clonotype was seen many times. V usage is TRBV12-3 or TRBV12-4 and J usage is TRBJ1-5; D is unclear. CDR3 size: 14 residues. The ends were cut back, 1 base at V and 0 bases at J, with 4 bases in the middle. CDR3 nucleotides: TGTGCCAGCAGTTTAGGGGGTAGCAATCAGCCCCAGCATTTT. Amino acid sequence: CASSLGGSNQPQHF.

Worth noting for this clonotype: Because the CDR3 is missing its conserved closing phenylalanine or tryptophan, this is likely a read error. The DNA is omitted, as the CDR3 cannot be located on it reliably, and the CDR3 follows TCRdb's listing. This chain joins TRBV6-6 and TRBJ2-6; TRBD2, the table's D call, was not compared with the DNA. Germline V gene sequence: CDR1 MNHNY, CDR2 SVGAGI (reference sequence). From its first to its last residue, the CDR3 has 15 amino acids. CDR3 in amino acids: CAEGTSRYNEQFFGA.